A single sample is the source of the 2 T cell receptor beta chains below, sequenced in a study of cytomegalovirus exposure and HLA in healthy donors. Primers: 60 Vbeta forward and 13 Jbeta reverse. Profiling relied on immunoSEQ multiplex PCR, and the TCRdb table lists in-frame clones only, not all of them. The repertoire holds some 94,000 clones, with roughly 69% as singletons. The sequenced sample consisted of PBMCs. These receptor sequences come from a man aged 45 to 65 in good health and CMV-seronegative.

The chain employs TRBV5-4 and TRBJ1-4; TRBD1 agrees at 7 bases. Germline CDR1 reads SGHNT; CDR2 reads YYREEE (reference sequence). V was pared by 0 bases and J by 0 bases, with 2 bases of the junction left unmatched. CDR3 length: 16 amino acids. The chain's CDR3 is CASSLDTGATNEKLFF. The CDR3 DNA sequence: TGTGCCAGCAGCTTGGATACAGGGGCAACTAATGAAAAACTGTTTTTT.

There are a few counts of this clone. The chain uses TRBV7-2 and TRBJ1-4, with a possible D match to TRBD1 (6 bases). The CDR3 is made up of 14 amino acids. Germline V CDR1 and CDR2: SGHTA, FQGNSA. Trimming stripped 2 bases from V and 8 bases from J, with 12 bases between. The CDR3 DNA reads as TGTGCCAGCAGCTTACAGGGGAGTGGGGAAAAACTGTTTTTT. Encoded protein: CASSLQGSGEKLFF.